These T cell receptor beta chains were read from a single sample in a study of T cell changes during pregnancy in multiple sclerosis. Libraries were prepared by immunoSEQ multiplex PCR; TCRdb keeps only in-frame clonotypes and omits some of them. The profile shows under 50,000 clones, about 88% of them singletons. Source: CD8+ T cells from peripheral blood mononuclear cells, taken in the first trimester of pregnancy. The receptor set was obtained from a female donor with multiple sclerosis, enrolled in a pregnancy study. Both conserved end residues are part of each CDR3. D genes are given only for firm matches. A row's size may be missing; if present it is once, few, many or a size class.

CDR3: CASSSSPTGIDGNQPQHF
DNA: TGTGCCAGCAGTTCCTCACCCACAGGGATTGACGGCAATCAGCCCCAGCATTTT
size: .
D: .
V: TRBV27
J: TRBJ1-5

CDR3: CAWSESTRSEAFF
DNA: TGTGCCTGGAGCGAGTCTACCCGGTCTGAAGCTTTCTTT
size: few
D: .
V: TRBV30
J: TRBJ1-1

CDR3: CASSQLDRGAPDTQYF
DNA: TGCGCCAGCAGCCAGTTGGACAGGGGAGCCCCAGATACGCAGTATTTT
size: .
D: TRBD1
V: TRBV4-1
J: TRBJ2-3

CDR3: CASSQGRQGADEQFF
DNA: TGTGCCAGCAGCCAGGGGAGACAGGGGGCTGATGAGCAGTTCTTC
size: .
D: TRBD1
V: TRBV7-9
J: TRBJ2-1

CDR3: CASAPLGGNFEVTQYF
DNA: TGTGCCAGCGCTCCCCTCGGGGGAAACTTCGAGGTTACGCAGTATTTT
size: .
D: .
V: TRBV27
J: TRBJ2-3

CDR3: CSVEDEAYGYTF
DNA: TGCAGCGTTGAAGATGAGGCCTATGGCTACACCTTC
size: .
D: .
V: TRBV29-1
J: TRBJ1-2

CDR3: CASSGGTGYEQYF
DNA: TGCGCCAGCAGCGGCGGGACAGGATACGAGCAGTACTTC
size: .
D: TRBD1
V: TRBV4-3
J: TRBJ2-7

CDR3: CASSLYYGGSEQFF
DNA: TGTGCCAGCAGCTTGTATTACGGGGGATCTGAGCAGTTCTTC
size: .
D: .
V: TRBV5-5
J: TRBJ2-1

CDR3: CASSVAAPGGNTIYF
DNA: TGTGCCAGCAGCGTAGCCGCCCCGGGGGGAAACACCATATATTTT
size: .
D: .
V: TRBV9
J: TRBJ1-3

CDR3: CASSEEYIARETQYF
DNA: TGTGCCAGCAGCGAAGAGTATATAGCGAGGGAGACCCAGTACTTC
size: .
D: .
V: TRBV14
J: TRBJ2-5

CDR3: CASSDSSGDYNEQFF
DNA: TGTGCCAGCAGTGACTCTAGCGGGGACTACAATGAGCAGTTCTTC
size: few
D: TRBD2
V: TRBV6-4
J: TRBJ2-1

CDR3: CASSDYPAGGPGDTQYF
DNA: TGTGCCAGCAGTGACTACCCAGCGGGGGGGCCTGGAGATACGCAGTATTTT
size: .
D: TRBD2
V: TRBV6-4
J: TRBJ2-3

CDR3: CASSAGGSNTEAFF
DNA: TGTGCCAGTAGTGCAGGGGGGAGCAATACTGAAGCTTTCTTT
size: .
D: TRBD1
V: TRBV19
J: TRBJ1-1

CDR3: CATSRAGESNQPQHF
DNA: TGTGCCACCAGCAGAGCTGGGGAGAGCAATCAGCCCCAGCATTTT
size: .
D: .
V: TRBV15
J: TRBJ1-5

CDR3: CSVEVGQGYEQYF
DNA: TGCAGCGTTGAGGTGGGACAGGGCTACGAGCAGTACTTC
size: .
D: TRBD1
V: TRBV29-1
J: TRBJ2-7

CDR3: CASSLGGRGHVEQYF
DNA: TGTGCCAGCAGCTTAGGGGGCAGGGGGCACGTTGAGCAGTACTTC
size: .
D: TRBD1
V: TRBV13
J: TRBJ2-7

CDR3: CASSPRVVASDTQYF
DNA: TGCGCCAGCAGCCCCAGGGTAGTGGCCAGCGATACGCAGTATTTT
size: .
D: .
V: TRBV4-1
J: TRBJ2-3

CDR3: CASSLGLNQPQHF
DNA: TGTGCCAGCAGCTTAGGTCTCAATCAGCCCCAGCATTTT
size: .
D: .
V: TRBV11-2
J: TRBJ1-5

CDR3: CASSFSGGSTDTQYF
DNA: TGCGCCAGCAGCTTTAGCGGGGGTAGCACAGATACGCAGTATTTT
size: .
D: TRBD2
V: TRBV5-1
J: TRBJ2-3

CDR3: CASSIDRVQGLNTEAFF
DNA: TGTGCCAGTAGTATAGATCGGGTCCAGGGTCTGAACACTGAAGCTTTCTTT
size: .
D: .
V: TRBV19
J: TRBJ1-1

CDR3: CSVEADSNQPQHF
DNA: TGCAGCGTTGAGGCAGATAGCAATCAGCCCCAGCATTTT
size: .
D: .
V: TRBV29-1
J: TRBJ1-5

CDR3: CASSIARYTEAFF
DNA: TGTGCCAGTAGTATCGCCAGGTACACTGAAGCTTTCTTT
size: .
D: .
V: TRBV19
J: TRBJ1-1

CDR3: CASSLGSGGPDSDTQYF
DNA: TGTGCCAGCAGCTTAGGGTCAGGGGGCCCGGACTCAGATACGCAGTATTTT
size: .
D: TRBD1
V: TRBV11-2
J: TRBJ2-3

CDR3: CASSGGGSSYNEQFF
DNA: TGTGCCAGCAGCGGGGGGGGGAGCTCCTACAATGAGCAGTTCTTC
size: .
D: TRBD2
V: TRBV9
J: TRBJ2-1

CDR3: CASSQDLSRGGLIQLGNTIYF
DNA: TGTGCCAGCAGCCAAGACTTATCCCGGGGGGGTCTAATCCAGTTAGGAAACACCATATATTTT
size: .
D: .
V: TRBV4-2
J: TRBJ1-3

CDR3: CASRFVGGNEQFF
DNA: TGTGCCAGCAGGTTCGTAGGGGGTAATGAGCAGTTCTTC
size: .
D: .
V: TRBV5-4
J: TRBJ2-1

CDR3: CAWWGLAGGNEQYF
DNA: TGTGCCTGGTGGGGACTAGCGGGGGGGAATGAGCAGTACTTC
size: .
D: TRBD2
V: TRBV30
J: TRBJ2-7

CDR3: CAWGGQIEAFF
DNA: TGTGCCTGGGGTGGACAGATTGAAGCTTTCTTT
size: .
D: .
V: TRBV30
J: TRBJ1-1